This T cell receptor beta chain comes out of a study of T cells in Graves' hyperthyroidism and ophthalmopathy. Amplified TCR beta CDR3 regions came from RNA transcripts. During a first-round RT-PCR of the TCR CDR3, the HTBI primer set was used. TCRdb called the multiplex PCR reads again in MiXCR, with one record for every CDR3 protein. The data show approximately 510,000 distinct CDR3 sequences, roughly 20% seen once. The TCR was taken from a man between 18 and 29 years old with Graves' hyperthyroidism. The specimen sequenced was blood.

CDR3 coding DNA: TGTGCCAGCAGTCCCCAGCCTCGAAAAGCGACTAGCGGGAGCTACGAGCAGTACTTC. It encodes CASSPQPRKATSGSYEQYF. This sequence joins TRBV28 and TRBJ2-7, with 12 bases that match TRBD2. The CDR3 loop spans 19 amino acids. Trimming removed 5 bases from V and 3 bases from J; junction bases left unmatched: 17. Germline CDR1 and CDR2: MDHEN and SYDVKM.